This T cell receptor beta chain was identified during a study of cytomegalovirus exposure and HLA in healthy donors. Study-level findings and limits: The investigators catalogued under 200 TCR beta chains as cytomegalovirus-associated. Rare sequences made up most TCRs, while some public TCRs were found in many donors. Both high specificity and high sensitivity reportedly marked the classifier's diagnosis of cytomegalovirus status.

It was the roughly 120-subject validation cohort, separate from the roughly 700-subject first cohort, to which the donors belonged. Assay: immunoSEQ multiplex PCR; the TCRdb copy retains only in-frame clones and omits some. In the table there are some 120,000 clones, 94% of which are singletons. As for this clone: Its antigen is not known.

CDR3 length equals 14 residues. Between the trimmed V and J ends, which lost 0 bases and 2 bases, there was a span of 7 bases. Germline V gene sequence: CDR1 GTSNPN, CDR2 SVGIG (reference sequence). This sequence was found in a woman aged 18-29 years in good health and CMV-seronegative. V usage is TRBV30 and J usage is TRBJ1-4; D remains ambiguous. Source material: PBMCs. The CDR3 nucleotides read TGTGCCTGGAGTGTTCGGGTGACTAATGAAAAACTGTTTTTT. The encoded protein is CAWSVRVTNEKLFF.